This passage covers 29 T cell receptor beta chains from one sample sequenced in a study of T cells after yellow fever vaccination. TCRdb re-called the 5' RACE reads through MiXCR, storing one row per CDR3 protein. The table shows about 350,000 distinct CDR3 sequences, with approximately 12% occurring only once. The sample consisted of CD4+ T cells sorted from PBMCs, taken 15 days after the yellow fever booster vaccination. The receptors originated from a man between 18 and 35 years old who received the YFV17D yellow fever vaccine.

V is TRBV5-1 and J is TRBJ1-1, with no clear D. V was pared by 0 bases and J by 1 base, with 13 bases between. CDR3 length: 16 residues. Germline CDR1 reads SGHRS; CDR2 reads YFSETQ. The CDR3, as DNA: TGCGCCAGCAGCTTGGGGGTGAGGGCTAGGAACACTGAAGCTTTCTTT. Its translation is CASSLGVRARNTEAFF. The variable domain in full, completed from reference TRBV5-1 and TRBJ1-1, reads KAGVTQTPRYLIKTRGQQVTLSCSPISGHRSVSWYQQTPGQGLQFLFEYFSETQRNKGNFPGRFSGRQFSNSRSEMNVSTLELGDSALYLCASSLGVRARNTEAFFGQGTRLTVV.

V is TRBV7-4 and J is TRBJ2-4; D may match TRBD1 or TRBD2 (5 bases each). V was clipped by 5 bases and J by 2 bases, with 16 bases between them. Germline V lookup: CDR1 SGHVT, CDR2 SQSDAQ. The CDR3 contains 16 residues. CDR3 loop: CASSQRGFDTKNIQYF. DNA of the CDR3: TGTGCCAGCAGCCAGAGGGGATTTGACACCAAAAACATTCAGTACTTC.

The chain couples TRBV5-1 to TRBJ1-5; no reliable D call. The V and J ends lost 4 bases and 0 bases respectively, with 11 bases between them. Germline V gene lookup returns CDR1 SGHRS and CDR2 YFSETQ. This CDR3 is 15 amino acids long. This CDR3 reads CASSPLGYSNQPQHF. In DNA form, the CDR3 reads TGCGCCAGCAGCCCCCTGGGGTATAGCAATCAGCCCCAGCATTTT.

This clonotype showed up many times. The rearrangement links TRBV3-1 to TRBJ2-1, with 12 bases aligning to TRBD2. CDR1 and CDR2 (germline): LGHDT, YNNKEL (reference sequence). J was trimmed by 6 bases and V by 1 base; bases with no gene match: 4. The CDR3 extends over 16 amino acids. CDR3 amino acids: CASSQGASGGANEQFF. DNA for the CDR3: TGTGCCAGCAGCCAAGGGGCTAGCGGGGGGGCCAATGAGCAGTTCTTC.

V gene TRBV7-2 combines with J gene TRBJ2-3, with TRBD2 matching 7 bases. This CDR3 is built from 15 residues. CDR1 is SGHTA and CDR2 is FQGNSA in the germline V gene. The V gene end was trimmed by 8 bases and the J gene end by 0 bases; junction bases not matched to a gene: 8. The CDR3 spells CASRSSGVSTDTQYF. CDR3 in DNA: TGTGCCAGCCGGTCCAGCGGGGTGAGCACAGATACGCAGTATTTT.

This chain joins TRBV6-5 and TRBJ2-1; 9 bases align to TRBD2. The CDR3 is made up of 16 amino acids. The V gene end was trimmed by 5 bases and the J gene end by 3 bases; junction bases not matched to a gene: 8. Germline V CDR1 and CDR2: MNHEY, SVGAGI. CDR3 residues: CASSDPGTSFYNEQFF. CDR3 DNA sequence: TGTGCCAGCAGTGACCCCGGGACTAGCTTCTACAATGAGCAGTTCTTC.

The gene calls are TRBV12-3 or TRBV12-4 and TRBJ2-1, with D possibly being TRBD2 (7 bases). CDR3 length: 14 amino acids. Deletions cut 3 bases from V and 9 bases from J, with 15 bases between. CDR3 coding DNA: TGTGCCAGCAGTTTTATTCGGGGGGCAGGTGAGCAGTTCTTC. This encodes CASSFIRGAGEQFF.

This clonotype came up a few times. This sequence joins TRBV7-2 and TRBJ1-2; D is perhaps TRBD1 (5 bases). This CDR3 has 15 residues. Germline lookup yields CDR1 SGHTA and CDR2 FQGNSA. The V gene lost 1 base and the J gene lost 9 bases, with 18 bases spanning the gap. Here the CDR3 DNA reads TGTGCCAGCAGCTTAGAGGCAGGGATAGTCTCGAGCTACACCTTC. Its translation: CASSLEAGIVSSYTF.

The sample holds a few counts of this clonotype. The V call is TRBV23-1, the J call TRBJ2-7; no reliable D call. TRBV23-1 is an ORF; its function is uncertain. V was cut by 11 bases and J by 0 bases, with 14 bases left in between. This CDR3 has 13 amino acids. CDR3 sequence: CAPPSPGSYEQYF. The CDR3 coding sequence is TGCGCCCCCCCCTCACCCGGCTCCTACGAGCAGTACTTC.

This clonotype has a count of ten or more. V and J are TRBV5-5 and TRBJ1-1; D unresolved. Trimming took off 6 bases at V and 3 bases at J, with 12 bases between the two ends. Germline V CDR1 and CDR2: SGHKS, YYEKEE (reference sequence). The CDR3 runs to 13 residues. This CDR3 reads CASTSDPHTEAFF. DNA for the CDR3: TGTGCCAGCACCTCGGACCCGCACACTGAAGCTTTCTTT.

This clonotype was seen a few times. This chain joins TRBV7-2 and TRBJ2-1, with D perhaps TRBD1 (6 bases). The length of the CDR3 is 17 residues. The germline V and J ends were trimmed by 10 bases and 10 bases, with 32 bases remaining between them. In germline, CDR1 is SGHTA, CDR2 FQGNSA. CDR3 region: CATHTDRNSVGGGEQFF. Written as DNA, the CDR3 is TGTGCCACCCACACTGACCGGAATTCTGTTGGGGGCGGGGAGCAGTTCTTC.

This clonotype has a handful of counts. V is TRBV5-1 and J is TRBJ1-1; D possibly corresponds to TRBD1 (5 bases). Germline V CDR1 and CDR2: SGHRS, YFSETQ. Trimming left V 3 bases short and J 5 bases short, with 14 bases between. CDR3 size: 14 residues. CDR3 DNA sequence: TGCGCCAGCAGCTCAAAGACAGCGGAGACTGAAGCTTTCTTT. Its protein product is CASSSKTAETEAFF.

The chain has TRBV10-3 and TRBJ2-5, with TRBD2 matching over 9 bases. Germline V gene data show CDR1 as ENHRY and CDR2 as SYGVKD. J was trimmed by 3 bases and V by 3 bases; bases with no gene match: 5. There are 15 residues in the CDR3. CDR3 in amino acids: CAISDLSGGEETQYF. The CDR3 nucleotides are TGTGCCATCAGTGACCTTAGCGGGGGCGAAGAGACCCAGTACTTC.

This clonotype was seen only a few times. The chain uses TRBV7-8 and TRBJ2-6, with D perhaps TRBD1 (6 bases). V gave up 5 bases and J gave up 0 bases, with 14 bases separating them. Per the germline V gene, CDR1 is SGHVS and CDR2 is FQNEAQ. The CDR3 sequence is 17 residues long. DNA for the CDR3: TGTGCCAGCAGCCCCCATGGGGGCAGCTCTGGGGCCAACGTCCTGACTTTC. Protein sequence: CASSPHGGSSGANVLTF.

V usage is TRBV20-1 and J usage is TRBJ2-5; D unresolved. With 1 base removed from V and 4 bases from J, the gap between germline ends came to 10 bases. Per the germline V gene, CDR1 is DFQATT and CDR2 is SNEGSKA (reference sequence). The CDR3 sequence is 13 residues long. CDR3 DNA sequence: TGCAGTGCTAGAGCCCCACCCTCAGAGACCCAGTACTTC. It encodes CSARAPPSETQYF.

This clonotype was recorded many times. The V call is TRBV5-1, the J call TRBJ2-5, with D possibly called TRBD1 or TRBD2 (5 bases each). The CDR3 covers 13 residues. V lost 1 base and J 3 bases, leaving 7 bases between the germline ends. Looked up from germline, CDR1 is SGHRS and CDR2 is YFSETQ. The CDR3 sequence: CASSLMGEETQYF. The DNA for the CDR3 is TGCGCCAGCAGCTTGATGGGGGAAGAGACCCAGTACTTC.

The table lists this clonotype with a count of one. The chain combines TRBV5-1 with TRBJ2-3; TRBD2 matches 10 bases. The CDR3 is made up of 17 amino acids. The V segment lost 4 bases and the J segment 1 base; nucleotides outside the gene matches: 9. CDR1 and CDR2 from the germline V gene are SGHRS and YFSETQ. The CDR3 DNA is TGCGCCAGCAGCCCGGATCCTGGACTAGCGGGCACAGATACGCAGTATTTT. Encoded protein: CASSPDPGLAGTDTQYF.

The rearrangement uses TRBV4-3 and TRBJ1-1, with 8 positions matching TRBD1. V was pared by 3 bases and J by 5 bases, with 8 bases of the junction left unmatched. The CDR3 has 15 residues. The germline V gene has CDR1 LGHNA and CDR2 YSLEER. This chain's CDR3 is CASSQARDRGTEAFF. CDR3 nucleotide sequence: TGCGCCAGCAGCCAGGCCCGTGACAGGGGAACTGAAGCTTTCTTT.

This chain uses TRBV12-3 or TRBV12-4 with TRBJ2-7; D may match TRBD1 or TRBD2 (7 bases each). Trimming removed 5 bases at V and 2 bases at J, with 19 bases between. This CDR3 has 16 residues. This CDR3 is CASSSPTGEGTYEQYF. CDR3 DNA sequence: TGTGCCAGCAGTAGCCCCACAGGGGAGGGGACCTACGAGCAGTACTTC.

This rearrangement joins TRBV5-1 to TRBJ1-1; TRBD1 matches 11 bases. This CDR3 region has 13 residues. Germline V gene sequence: CDR1 SGHRS, CDR2 YFSETQ. V was pared by 3 bases and J by 6 bases, with 1 base of the junction left unmatched. The CDR3 reads CASSWTGGPEAFF. Here the CDR3 DNA reads TGCGCCAGCAGCTGGACAGGGGGCCCTGAAGCTTTCTTT. The full variable domain, with the rest looked up from reference TRBV5-1 and TRBJ1-1, is KAGVTQTPRYLIKTRGQQVTLSCSPISGHRSVSWYQQTPGQGLQFLFEYFSETQRNKGNFPGRFSGRQFSNSRSEMNVSTLELGDSALYLCASSWTGGPEAFFGQGTRLTVV.

This clonotype has more than one count but fewer than ten. V usage is TRBV7-2 and J usage is TRBJ2-5; D possibly corresponds to TRBD2 (5 bases). Germline V gene data show CDR1 as SGHTA and CDR2 as FQGNSA. CDR3 length: 13 amino acids. Trimming took 8 bases from V and 5 from J, leaving 15 bases between them. CDR3 amino acids: CASAARDGETQYF. In nucleotides, the CDR3 is TGTGCCAGCGCCGCGAGGGATGGGGAGACCCAGTACTTC.

V usage is TRBV6-1 and J usage is TRBJ1-6, with 8 nucleotides matching TRBD1. V shed 9 bases and J 13 bases; nucleotides not matched to a gene: 14. The CDR3 extends over 14 amino acids. Germline V gene lookup returns CDR1 MNHNS and CDR2 SASEGT. DNA of the CDR3: TGTGCCAGGAGCCGGGACAGGCCGCCTCGGCCCCTCCACTTT. It yields the protein CARSRDRPPRPLHF.

The table lists this clonotype with a few counts. J is TRBJ1-5 and V is TRBV6-1; a possible D gene is TRBD1 (5 bases). Germline-derived CDR1 and CDR2 are MNHNS and SASEGT. The CDR3 sequence is 15 residues long. The V and J ends lost 5 bases and 4 bases respectively, with 15 bases between them. CDR3: CASSPGAAINQPQHF. For the CDR3, the DNA is TGTGCCAGCAGTCCCGGGGCCGCTATAAATCAGCCCCAGCATTTT.

This clonotype was seen a few times. V usage is TRBV6-2 or TRBV6-3 and J usage is TRBJ2-6; TRBD1 might be the D (6 bases). This CDR3 is built from 16 residues. Trimming shortened V by 4 bases and J by 2 bases, and 12 bases separated the two germline ends. Germline-derived CDR1 and CDR2 are MNHEY and SVGEGT. In nucleotides, the CDR3 is TGTGCCAGCAGTTGGCACAGGGAAGCTGGGGCCAACGTCCTGACTTTC. Translated: CASSWHREAGANVLTF.

This clonotype was recorded a few times. The rearrangement uses TRBV7-2 and TRBJ2-3, with 7 bases matching TRBD2. The CDR3 spans 16 residues. Unmatched junction bases numbered 15, after V lost 8 bases and J lost 4 bases. Germline V lookup: CDR1 SGHTA, CDR2 FQGNSA. CDR3 bases: TGTGCCAGCGAGAGCGGGGACCCGTGGGGTGCAGATACGCAGTATTTT. Its protein is CASESGDPWGADTQYF.

This clonotype was counted at least ten times. This sequence joins TRBV29-1 and TRBJ2-3, with no clear D. Germline V CDR1 and CDR2: SQVTM, ANQGSEA. This CDR3 is 12 amino acids long. With 4 bases removed from V and 0 bases from J, the gap between germline ends came to 5 bases. CDR3 bases: TGCAGCGTTGCCGGGAGCACAGATACGCAGTATTTT. Translated, it gives CSVAGSTDTQYF.

This clonotype was counted only a few times. The CDR3 sequence: CASSQETWGTEAFF. The CDR3 bases are TGCGCCAGCAGCCAAGAGACGTGGGGCACTGAAGCTTTCTTT. V is TRBV4-3 and J is TRBJ1-1; D ambiguous. Germline CDR1 is LGHNA and CDR2 is YSLEER. There are 14 residues in the CDR3. Trimming took off 0 bases at V and 4 bases at J, with 9 bases between the two ends.

The chain has TRBV20-1 and TRBJ1-3; D unresolved. This CDR3 has 15 amino acids. V lost 5 bases to trimming and J lost 9 bases, with 23 bases between them. Germline assignment: CDR1 DFQATT and CDR2 SNEGSKA (reference sequence). CDR3 in DNA: TGCAGTGCTCAATCCTTTTCCGGCCTGGGCAGCACCATATATTTT. It encodes CSAQSFSGLGSTIYF.

This clonotype has a handful of counts. The V and J genes are TRBV7-2 and TRBJ1-5; D is unresolved. V lost 5 bases, J lost 2 bases, and 16 bases lay in between. Germline CDR1 is SGHTA and CDR2 is FQGNSA. CDR3 length: 16 amino acids. This CDR3 is CASSRREVKGNQPQHF. The DNA for the CDR3 is TGTGCCAGCAGCCGAAGAGAGGTGAAGGGCAATCAGCCCCAGCATTTT.